Listed below are T cell receptor beta chains from one sample, sequenced in a study of blood T cell repertoires in COVID-19. TCRdb keeps only in-frame clones here, not all; method: immunoSEQ multiplex PCR. The sample includes about 73,000 clones, 82% of them seen just once. The specimen sequenced was peripheral blood. All receptors come from a woman aged 55-70 years with acute or convalescent COVID-19. Each CDR3 is given without its conserved first and last residue. The order of the fields is V gene, CDR3 length, D gene, J gene, CDR3 protein. The D gene is left open where the match is weak.

TRBV25-1	15	TRBD1	TRBJ1-3	ASSESTGSNTGNTIY
TRBV27	13	.	TRBJ2-1	ASSLSTYSYNEQF
TRBV27	11	.	TRBJ1-2	ASSSPPGGLYT
TRBV2	13	TRBD1	TRBJ2-7	ASSRDRGRTYEQY
TRBV30	11	TRBD1	TRBJ1-6	ACNGQDNSPLH
TRBV2	12	.	TRBJ1-4	ASSEARQAEKLF
TRBV7-8	9	.	TRBJ1-1	ASSPGVEAF
TRBV6-5	12	TRBD1	TRBJ2-1	ASSIRDSYNEQF
TRBV7-8	14	.	TRBJ2-7	ASSLYLTFINGTQY
TRBV6-6	13	.	TRBJ2-7	ASNNPAGLAYEQY
TRBV5-1	12	.	TRBJ2-3	ASSALGGTDTQY
TRBV10-1	12	.	TRBJ2-1	ASSEGQLMDEQF
TRBV6-5	13	TRBD1	TRBJ1-3	ASSRQGASGNTIY
TRBV19	17	TRBD1	TRBJ2-6	ASSIGDRITFSGANVLT
TRBV27	10	.	TRBJ1-5	ASKTGPQPQH
TRBV18	12	TRBD1	TRBJ1-1	ASSGTGGNTEAF
TRBV9	12	TRBD1	TRBJ1-1	ASSLRQGSTEAF
TRBV11-2	13	.	TRBJ1-1	ASSLEFGGNTEAF
TRBV5-1	13	.	TRBJ1-1	ASSLARTENTEAF
TRBV27	14	TRBD1	TRBJ1-6	ASSATPGQSNSPLH
TRBV5-1	13	.	TRBJ2-3	ASSLVDTSTDTQY
TRBV19	11	.	TRBJ1-1	ASNDRRNTEAF
TRBV7-2	12	.	TRBJ1-6	ASSSRAYNSPLH
TRBV27	11	.	TRBJ2-7	ASSLTGTHEQY
TRBV7-9	11	.	TRBJ1-2	ASIEISNYGYT
TRBV2	13	TRBD2	TRBJ2-2	ASGSSGEGTGELF
TRBV6-6	13	TRBD2	TRBJ2-5	ASSYLAGYRETQY
TRBV4-1	15	.	TRBJ1-4	ASSLTSTGFSNEKLF
TRBV5-1	11	TRBD1	TRBJ2-1	ASSVGQGNEQF
TRBV14	15	TRBD1	TRBJ1-2	ASSLRQGSDPNYGYT
TRBV7-8	14	.	TRBJ1-1	ASSGLAGSRDTEAF